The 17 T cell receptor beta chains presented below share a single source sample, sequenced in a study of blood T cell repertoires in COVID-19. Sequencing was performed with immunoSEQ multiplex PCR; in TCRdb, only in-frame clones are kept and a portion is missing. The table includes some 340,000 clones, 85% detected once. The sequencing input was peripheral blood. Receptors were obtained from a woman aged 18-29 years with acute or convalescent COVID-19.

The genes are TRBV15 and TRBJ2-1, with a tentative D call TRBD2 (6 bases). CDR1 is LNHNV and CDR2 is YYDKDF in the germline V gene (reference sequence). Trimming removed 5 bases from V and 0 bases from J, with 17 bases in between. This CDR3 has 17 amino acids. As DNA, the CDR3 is TGTGCCACCAGCGACGGGAGTGGACCATACTCCTACAATGAGCAGTTCTTC. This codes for CATSDGSGPYSYNEQFF.

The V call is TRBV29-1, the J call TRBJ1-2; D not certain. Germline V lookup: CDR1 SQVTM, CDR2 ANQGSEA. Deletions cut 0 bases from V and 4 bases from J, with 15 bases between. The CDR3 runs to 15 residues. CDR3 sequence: CSVEDGALPSYGYTF. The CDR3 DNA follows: TGCAGCGTTGAAGATGGAGCACTTCCGTCCTATGGCTACACCTTC.

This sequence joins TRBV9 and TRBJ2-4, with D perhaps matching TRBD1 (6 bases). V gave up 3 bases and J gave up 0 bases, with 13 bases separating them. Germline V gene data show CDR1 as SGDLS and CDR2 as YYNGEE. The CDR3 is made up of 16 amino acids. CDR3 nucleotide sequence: TGTGCCAGCAGCGATGGACAGACCCTAGCCAAAAACATTCAGTACTTC. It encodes CASSDGQTLAKNIQYF. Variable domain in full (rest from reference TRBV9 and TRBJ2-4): DSGVTQTPKHLITATGQRVTLRCSPRSGDLSVYWYQQSLDQGLQFLIQYYNGEERAKGNILERFSAQQFPDLHSELNLSSLELGDSALYFCASSDGQTLAKNIQYFGAGTRLSVL.

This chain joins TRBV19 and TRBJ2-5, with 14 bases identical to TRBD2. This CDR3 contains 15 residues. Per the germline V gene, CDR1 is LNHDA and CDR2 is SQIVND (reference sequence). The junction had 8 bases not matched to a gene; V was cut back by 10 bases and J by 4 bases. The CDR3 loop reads CATGTSGRSGETQYF. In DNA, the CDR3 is TGTGCCACCGGGACTAGCGGGAGATCTGGAGAGACCCAGTACTTC.

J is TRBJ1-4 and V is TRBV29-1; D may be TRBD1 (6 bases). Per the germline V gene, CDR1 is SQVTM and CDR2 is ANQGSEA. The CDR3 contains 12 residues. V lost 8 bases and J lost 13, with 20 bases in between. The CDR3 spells CSMRAGAQGLFF. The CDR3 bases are TGCAGCATGAGGGCAGGGGCCCAAGGACTGTTTTTT.

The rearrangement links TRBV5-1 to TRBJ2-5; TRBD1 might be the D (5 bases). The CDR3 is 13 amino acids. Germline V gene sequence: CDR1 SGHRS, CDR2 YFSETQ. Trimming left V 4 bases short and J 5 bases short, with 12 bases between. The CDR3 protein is CASSEGAGETQYF. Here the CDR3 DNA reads TGCGCCAGCAGCGAAGGGGCCGGCGAGACCCAGTACTTC.

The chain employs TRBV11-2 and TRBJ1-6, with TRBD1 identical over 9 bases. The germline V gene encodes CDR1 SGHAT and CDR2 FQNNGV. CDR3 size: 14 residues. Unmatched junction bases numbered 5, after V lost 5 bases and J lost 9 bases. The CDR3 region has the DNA TGTGCCAGCAGCACGGACAGGGGACGTTCACCCCTCCACTTT. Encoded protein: CASSTDRGRSPLHF.

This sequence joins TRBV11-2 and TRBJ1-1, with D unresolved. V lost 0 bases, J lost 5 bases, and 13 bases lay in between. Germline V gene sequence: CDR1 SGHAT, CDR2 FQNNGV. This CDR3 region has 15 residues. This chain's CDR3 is CASSLEGRQDTEAFF. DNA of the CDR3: TGTGCCAGCAGCTTAGAAGGCAGGCAGGATACTGAAGCTTTCTTT.

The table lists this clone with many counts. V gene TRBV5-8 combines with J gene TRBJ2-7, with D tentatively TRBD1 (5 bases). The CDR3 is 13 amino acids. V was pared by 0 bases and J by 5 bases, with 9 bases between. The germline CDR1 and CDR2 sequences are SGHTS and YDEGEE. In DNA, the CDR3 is TGTGCCAGCAGCTTGGAGGGGAATAACGAGCAGTACTTC. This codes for CASSLEGNNEQYF. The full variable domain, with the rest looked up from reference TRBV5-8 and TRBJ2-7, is EAGVTQSPTHLIKTRGQQATLRCSPISGHTSVYWYQQALGLGLQFLLWYDEGEERNRGNFPPRFSGRQFPNYSSELNVNALELEDSALYLCASSLEGNNEQYFGPGTRLTVT.

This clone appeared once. This CDR3 reads CATREEGTGVDQETQYF. For the CDR3, the DNA is TGTGCCACCAGGGAGGAGGGGACAGGGGTAGACCAAGAGACCCAGTACTTC. The chain uses TRBV24-1 and TRBJ2-5; 10 positions match TRBD1. Germline CDR1 reads KGHDR; CDR2 reads SFDVKD. V dropped 7 bases and J dropped 0; count of bases not matched to a gene: 10. This CDR3 region has 17 residues.

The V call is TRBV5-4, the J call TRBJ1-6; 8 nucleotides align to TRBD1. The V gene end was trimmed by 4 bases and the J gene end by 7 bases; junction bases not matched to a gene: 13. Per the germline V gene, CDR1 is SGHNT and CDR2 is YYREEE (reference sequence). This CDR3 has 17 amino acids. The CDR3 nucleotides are TGTGCCAGCAGCGTAGAGACAGGGGCTGCAATCAATTCACCCCTCCACTTT. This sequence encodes CASSVETGAAINSPLHF. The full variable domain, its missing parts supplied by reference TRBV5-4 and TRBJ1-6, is ETGVTQSPTHLIKTRGQQVTLRCSSQSGHNTVSWYQQALGQGPQFIFQYYREEENGRGNFPPRFSGLQFPNYSSELNVNALELDDSALYLCASSVETGAAINSPLHFGNGTRLTVT.

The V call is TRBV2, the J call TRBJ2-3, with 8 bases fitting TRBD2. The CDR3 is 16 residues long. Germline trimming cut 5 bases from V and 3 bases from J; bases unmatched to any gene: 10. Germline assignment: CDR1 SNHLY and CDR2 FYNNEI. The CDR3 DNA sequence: TGTGCCAGCAGTCATAGGACTAGCACAGGTACAGATACGCAGTATTTT. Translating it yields CASSHRTSTGTDTQYF.

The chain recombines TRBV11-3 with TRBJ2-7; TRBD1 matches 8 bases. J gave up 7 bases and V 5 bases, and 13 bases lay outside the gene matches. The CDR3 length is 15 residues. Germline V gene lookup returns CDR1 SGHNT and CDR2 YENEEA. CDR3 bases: TGTGCCAGCAGCCTGACCGGGACAGGCTTTCATGAGCAGTACTTC. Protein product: CASSLTGTGFHEQYF.

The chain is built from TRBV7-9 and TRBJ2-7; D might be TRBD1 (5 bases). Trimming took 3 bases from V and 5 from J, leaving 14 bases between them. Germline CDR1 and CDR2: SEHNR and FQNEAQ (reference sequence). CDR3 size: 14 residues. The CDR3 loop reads CASSFFSGSNEQYF. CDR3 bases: TGTGCCAGCAGCTTCTTTTCAGGGTCGAACGAGCAGTACTTC.

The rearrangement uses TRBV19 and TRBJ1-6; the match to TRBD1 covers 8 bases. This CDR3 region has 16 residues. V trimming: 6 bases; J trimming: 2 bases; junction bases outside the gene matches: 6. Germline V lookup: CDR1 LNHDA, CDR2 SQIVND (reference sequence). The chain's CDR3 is CASRRTGSTYNSPLHF. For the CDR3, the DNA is TGTGCCAGTAGACGGACAGGGAGTACCTATAATTCACCCCTCCACTTT.

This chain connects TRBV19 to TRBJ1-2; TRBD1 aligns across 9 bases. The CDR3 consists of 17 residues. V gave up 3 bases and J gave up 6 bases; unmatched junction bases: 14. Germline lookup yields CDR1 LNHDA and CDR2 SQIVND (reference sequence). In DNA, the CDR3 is TGTGCCAGTAGTATTGGGGGACAGGGTTTTCGTATTCATGGCTACACCTTC. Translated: CASSIGGQGFRIHGYTF. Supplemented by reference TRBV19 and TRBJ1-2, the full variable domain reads DGGITQSPKYLFRKEGQNVTLSCEQNLNHDAMYWYRQDPGQGLRLIYYSQIVNDFQKGDIAEGYSVSREKKESFPLTVTSAQKNPTAFYLCASSIGGQGFRIHGYTFGSGTRLTVV.

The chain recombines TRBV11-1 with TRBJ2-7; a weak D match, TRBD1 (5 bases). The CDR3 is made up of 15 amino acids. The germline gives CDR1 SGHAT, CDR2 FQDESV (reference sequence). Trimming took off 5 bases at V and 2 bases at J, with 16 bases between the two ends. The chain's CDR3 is CASSAGHGRAYEQYF. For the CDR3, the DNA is TGTGCCAGCAGCGCCGGACATGGTCGGGCCTACGAGCAGTACTTC.